These T cell receptor beta chains were read from a single sample in a study of identical twins. TCRdb independently ran MiXCR on the 5' RACE reads; one entry per CDR3 protein. The table records more than 600,000 distinct CDR3 sequences, around a sixth of them present only once. These sequences were also reported in another study, on T cells expressing NK-cell markers.

The specimen was PBMCs. These receptors were obtained from a woman aged 18-35 years in good health. Both conserved end residues are part of each CDR3. The D gene is left open where the match is weak. Not all rows give a size; the values are once, few, many and, for expanded clones, a class.

d_call j_call v_call clone_size cdr3_aa cdr3_nt
NA TRBJ2-1 TRBV5-1 few CASSHPGHSSSYNEQFF TGCGCCAGCAGCCATCCGGGACATTCGAGCTCCTACAATGAGCAGTTCTTC
TRBD2 TRBJ2-3 TRBV20-1 NA CSATKAGGGDTQYF TGCAGTGCTACAAAAGCGGGAGGGGGAGATACGCAGTATTTT
TRBD1 TRBJ1-2 TRBV5-1 few CASGGQGNDYGYTF TGCGCCAGCGGGGGACAGGGTAACGACTATGGCTACACCTTC
NA TRBJ2-6 TRBV20-1 NA CSATARAGGANVLTF TGCAGTGCCACGGCGCGGGCAGGCGGGGCCAACGTCCTGACTTTC
NA TRBJ2-3 TRBV5-1 NA CASSRLPTGAGGQYF TGCGCCAGCAGCCGGTTGCCCACAGGGGCGGGGGGGCAGTATTTT
TRBD2 TRBJ2-1 TRBV6-4 NA CASSASRLAANNEQFF TGTGCCAGCAGTGCCTCCCGACTAGCGGCCAACAATGAGCAGTTCTTC
TRBD1 TRBJ2-1 TRBV12-3/TRBV12-4 many CASSRGQGTYNEQFF TGTGCCAGCAGTCGGGGACAGGGGACCTACAATGAGCAGTTCTTC
NA TRBJ2-1 TRBV11-2 NA CAGSTAGGGYNEQFF TGTGCCGGCTCTACCGCCGGGGGAGGCTACAATGAGCAGTTCTTC
NA TRBJ2-4 TRBV3-1 once CASRRNSGAKNIQYF TGTGCCAGCAGGCGAAATTCAGGAGCCAAAAACATTCAGTACTTC
TRBD2 TRBJ2-7 TRBV20-1 many CSVRASGRGIYEQYF TGCAGTGTTCGGGCTAGCGGGAGGGGAATCTACGAGCAGTACTTC
TRBD2 TRBJ2-1 TRBV12-3/TRBV12-4 once CASNHGTIDEQFF TGTGCCAGCAACCACGGGACTATAGATGAGCAGTTCTTC
TRBD1 TRBJ1-1 TRBV20-1 few CSAPGQGATEAFF TGCAGTGCACCGGGACAGGGGGCGACTGAAGCTTTCTTT
TRBD2 TRBJ2-1 TRBV2 few CASSDSGSSHNEQFF TGTGCCAGCAGTGATAGCGGGAGTTCCCACAATGAGCAGTTCTTC
TRBD2 TRBJ2-2 TRBV20-1 few CSARRLAGVAGELFF TGCAGTGCTAGGAGGCTAGCGGGAGTCGCCGGGGAGCTGTTTTTT
NA TRBJ2-1 TRBV7-8 NA CASRGQRSSYNEQFF TGTGCCAGCCGAGGGCAGCGAAGCTCCTACAATGAGCAGTTCTTC
NA TRBJ2-3 TRBV30 NA CAWSPSTGTDTQYF TGTGCCTGGAGTCCTTCGACAGGTACGGATACGCAGTATTTT
TRBD1 TRBJ2-6 TRBV4-2 NA CASSQSQGAPGANVLTF TGTGCCAGCAGCCAATCACAGGGGGCGCCTGGGGCCAACGTCCTGACTTTC
NA TRBJ1-5 TRBV20-1 NA CSGTALNQPQHF TGCAGCGGCACGGCGCTCAATCAGCCCCAGCATTTT
NA TRBJ2-5 TRBV5-8 NA CASSLGQLGYQETQYF TGTGCCAGCAGCTTGGGCCAGCTAGGTTACCAAGAGACCCAGTACTTC
NA TRBJ2-3 TRBV20-1 NA CSASYRGDTQYF TGCAGTGCTAGCTATCGCGGAGATACGCAGTATTTT
NA TRBJ1-5 TRBV5-1 NA CASSWVTGSSNQPQHF TGCGCCAGCAGCTGGGTTACAGGGAGTAGCAATCAGCCCCAGCATTTT
NA TRBJ2-3 TRBV29-1 NA CSVEGADTSTDTQYF TGCAGCGTTGAGGGAGCCGATACTAGCACAGATACGCAGTATTTT
NA TRBJ2-1 TRBV25-1 few CASSESGWPYNEQFF TGTGCCAGCAGTGAATCAGGATGGCCCTACAATGAGCAGTTCTTC
NA TRBJ1-2 TRBV10-2 few CASSEFRDTVLSGYTF TGCGCCAGCAGTGAGTTCCGGGACACCGTGTTAAGCGGCTACACCTTC
NA TRBJ2-7 TRBV7-2 many CASSLGQGNYEQYF TGTGCCAGCAGCTTAGGGCAGGGGAACTACGAGCAGTACTTC
NA TRBJ2-1 TRBV12-3/TRBV12-4 many CASRSAGHEQFF TGTGCCAGCAGGAGCGCTGGCCATGAGCAGTTCTTC
NA TRBJ2-1 TRBV6-5 NA CASIRGSEQFF TGTGCCAGCATTAGGGGGTCCGAGCAGTTCTTC
NA TRBJ2-1 TRBV20-1 NA CSAPGTVGNEQFF TGCAGTGCTCCAGGGACGGTGGGGAATGAGCAGTTCTTC
NA TRBJ1-2 TRBV6-1 NA CASTMSGEENYGYTF TGTGCCAGCACCATGAGTGGGGAAGAGAACTATGGCTACACCTTC
TRBD2 TRBJ2-3 TRBV6-1 few CASSGGGLADTQYF TGTGCCAGCAGCGGCGGGGGGTTGGCAGATACGCAGTATTTT
NA TRBJ2-1 TRBV18 few CASSAQGYSYNEQFF TGTGCCAGCTCAGCCCAGGGATACTCCTACAATGAGCAGTTCTTC
NA TRBJ2-7 TRBV6-2/TRBV6-3 NA CASSYGSEGYEQYF TGTGCCAGCAGTTACGGGAGCGAAGGCTACGAGCAGTACTTC
NA TRBJ2-7 TRBV28 NA CASGVRTFRAAYEQYF TGTGCCAGCGGAGTCAGGACCTTCCGAGCGGCCTACGAGCAGTACTTC
NA TRBJ2-7 TRBV4-3 few CASSQTSLFSYEQYF TGCGCCAGCAGCCAGACAAGCTTATTCTCCTACGAGCAGTACTTC
NA TRBJ2-1 TRBV6-4 NA CASYFHSSYNEQFF TGTGCCAGCTATTTCCATAGCTCCTACAATGAGCAGTTCTTC
NA TRBJ2-1 TRBV6-1 NA CASNFSLSSYNEQFF TGTGCCAGCAACTTCAGCCTAAGCTCCTACAATGAGCAGTTCTTC
NA TRBJ2-7 TRBV7-6 many CASSLGLVYEQYF TGTGCCAGCAGCTTAGGACTAGTCTACGAGCAGTACTTC
NA TRBJ2-1 TRBV21-1 NA CASSYATGEPYNEQFF TGTGCCAGCAGCTATGCGACAGGGGAGCCTTACAATGAGCAGTTCTTC
TRBD2 TRBJ2-3 TRBV4-3 NA CASSPTRLAGGYTDTQYF TGCGCCAGCAGCCCAACCCGACTAGCGGGAGGGTACACAGATACGCAGTATTTT
NA TRBJ2-3 TRBV20-1 NA CSASGWADTQYF TGCAGTGCTAGCGGGTGGGCAGATACGCAGTATTTT
TRBD2 TRBJ2-4 TRBV7-2 NA CASSRGLAGDNIQYF TGTGCCAGCAGCCGGGGACTAGCGGGAGATAACATTCAGTACTTC
NA TRBJ2-6 TRBV20-1 few CSAPPGANVLTF TGCAGTGCACCTCCTGGGGCCAACGTCCTGACTTTC
NA TRBJ2-3 TRBV12-3/TRBV12-4 many CASSQDRGTQYF TGTGCCAGCAGCCAAGACAGAGGTACGCAGTATTTT
TRBD2 TRBJ2-3 TRBV27 few CASSPPGLATDTQYF TGTGCCAGCAGTCCTCCGGGACTAGCAACAGATACGCAGTATTTT
NA TRBJ2-7 TRBV11-2 once CASSQDRYSYEQYF TGTGCCAGCAGCCAGGACCGTTACTCCTACGAGCAGTACTTC
NA TRBJ2-5 TRBV2 NA CASTPEGEGIQYF TGTGCCAGCACCCCGGAGGGCGAGGGGATCCAGTACTTC
TRBD1 TRBJ1-4 TRBV6-1 NA CASSPNRGGEKLFF TGTGCCAGCAGTCCCAACAGGGGAGGCGAAAAACTGTTTTTT